The clone carrying this TCR beta chain was seen a handful of times. Its antigen remains unidentified. It was RNA transcripts that yielded the amplified TCR beta CDR3 regions. Using the HTBI primer set, a first-round RT-PCR was run on the TCR CDR3. MiXCR was run by TCRdb on the multiplex PCR reads, yielding one entry per CDR3 protein. This repertoire shows about 560,000 distinct CDR3 sequences, 15% to 20% found once; its top ten account for about 18%. Disease duration under 2 months; hyperthyroidism patients were aged 18 to 65. Clinical symptoms, serum thyroxine, TRAb, thyroid ultrasound and orbital computed tomography informed diagnoses. PBMCs were collected from an approximately 9.2 ml volume of fresh peripheral blood. Germline V CDR1 and CDR2: DFQATT, SNEGSKA (reference sequence). V was trimmed by 3 bases and J by 1 base, leaving 15 bases between them. This CDR3 contains 15 residues. These data belong to a study of T cells in Graves' hyperthyroidism and ophthalmopathy. Study-level results: Blood also carried most thyroid clonotypes expanded above 0.001.

This sequence joins TRBV20-1 and TRBJ2-5, with D maybe TRBD1 (5 bases). Input material: blood. The TCR comes from a woman younger than 35 with Graves' hyperthyroidism. The CDR3 bases are TGCAGTGCTAGCCCCCTAGAAGGGGCCCAAGAGACCCAGTACTTC. Translating it yields CSASPLEGAQETQYF.